The clone carrying this T cell receptor beta chain showed up just a few times. The sample belongs to a study of technical replicates of blood from four donors. Profiled with immunoSEQ multiplex PCR; TCRdb holds only in-frame clones, not every one. The sample holds some 14,000 clones, 75% to 90% seen once. Between the trimmed V and J ends, which lost 2 bases and 0 bases, there was a span of 8 bases. Per the germline V gene, CDR1 is GTSNPN and CDR2 is SVGIG (reference sequence). The CDR3 consists of 14 residues. The chain joins TRBV30 to TRBJ1-3; weak D call: TRBD1 (5 bases). The sequence came from a human donor in good health. The source material was PBMCs. CDR3 loop: CAWSRGSSGNTIYF. For the CDR3, the DNA is TGTGCCTGGAGTAGGGGCAGCTCTGGAAACACCATATATTTT.